The following is a T cell receptor beta chain sequence with its context. The data originate from a study of T-cell reconstitution after alpha-beta-depleted transplantation in children. The junction had 3 bases not matched to a gene; V was cut back by 6 bases and J by 0 bases. The CDR3 covers 14 residues. Looked up from germline, CDR1 is DFQATT and CDR2 is SNEGSKA (reference sequence). Unique molecular identifiers were built into the TCRbeta library. Using its own MiXCR run on the PCR reads, TCRdb lists one record per CDR3 protein. The table shows about 230,000 distinct CDR3 sequences, with 8.5% to 10% occurring only once.

This TCR came from a human donor who donated a stem cell graft to a child with acute lymphoblastic leukemia. The input for sequencing was PBMCs from the stem cell graft donor, taken from the stem cell graft. This rearrangement joins TRBV20-1 to TRBJ1-1; 11 bases agree with TRBD1. This CDR3 is CSAGTGGMNTEAFF. In nucleotides, the CDR3 is TGCAGTGCCGGGACAGGGGGGATGAACACTGAAGCTTTCTTT.